These 26 T cell receptor beta chains were sequenced from one sample in a study of cytomegalovirus exposure and HLA in healthy donors. The PCR used 60 Vbeta and 13 Jbeta primers. TCRdb's copy holds only in-frame clones and misses some; the assay was immunoSEQ multiplex PCR. The table shows around 110,000 clones, with 74% occurring only once. The material sequenced was PBMCs. These receptors were collected from a woman in her thirties or forties in good health and CMV-seropositive.

The gene calls are TRBV9 and TRBJ1-2; a weak D match, TRBD1 (5 bases). V dropped 0 bases and J dropped 3 bases, with 9 bases sitting between them. This CDR3 is built from 14 residues. CDR1 SGDLS and CDR2 YYNGEE come from the germline V gene. This CDR3 is CASSVGGGDYGYTF. CDR3 DNA sequence: TGTGCCAGCAGCGTAGGGGGCGGAGACTATGGCTACACCTTC.

The chain uses TRBV4-1 and TRBJ2-2, with 8 bases fitting TRBD1. This CDR3 comprises 14 residues. With 6 bases clipped from V and 5 bases from J, the junction kept 5 bases outside the gene matches. Germline V lookup: CDR1 MGHRA, CDR2 YSYEKL. CDR3 residues: CASSRRGQTGELFF. Written as DNA, the CDR3 is TGCGCCAGCAGTCGCAGGGGGCAGACCGGGGAGCTGTTTTTT.

The chain has TRBV30 and TRBJ1-1; D unclear. There are 13 residues in the CDR3. Germline CDR1 is GTSNPN and CDR2 is SVGIG (reference sequence). The V gene lost 8 bases and the J gene lost 0 bases, with 13 bases spanning the gap. CDR3 in amino acids: CAGSVSLNTEAFF. The CDR3 DNA reads TGTGCCGGAAGCGTAAGCTTGAACACTGAAGCTTTCTTT.

In DNA, the CDR3 is TGTGCCAGCTTACCCGGGACAGGGGCCGACACTGAAGCTTTCTTT. This codes for CASLPGTGADTEAFF. This chain links TRBV18 with TRBJ1-1; TRBD1 aligns across 10 bases. Germline values: CDR1 KGHSH, CDR2 LQKENI. This CDR3 comprises 15 residues. V was clipped by 7 bases and J by 3 bases; unmatched bases: 8.

This clone has just a few counts. The chain combines TRBV9 with TRBJ2-3; 7 bases line up with TRBD2. CDR1 and CDR2 from the germline V gene are SGDLS and YYNGEE. The V and J ends lost 0 bases and 3 bases, in that order; junction bases with no gene match: 4. This CDR3 has 15 residues. The CDR3 spells CASSVAGGLTDTQYF. CDR3 bases: TGTGCCAGCAGCGTAGCGGGGGGTTTGACAGATACGCAGTATTTT.

The chain joins TRBV29-1 to TRBJ1-4, with TRBD1 as a possible D gene (5 bases). The germline V gene has CDR1 SQVTM and CDR2 ANQGSEA. The CDR3 extends over 13 amino acids. V gave up 4 bases and J gave up 5 bases, with 11 bases separating them. DNA of the CDR3: TGCAGCGTTGCTGGCAGACAGAATGAAAAACTGTTTTTT. Amino acids: CSVAGRQNEKLFF. The complete variable domain, with remaining parts taken from reference TRBV29-1 and TRBJ1-4, reads SAVISQKPSRDICQRGTSLTIQCQVDSQVTMMFWYRQQPGQSLTLIATANQGSEATYESGFVIDKFPISRPNLTFSTLTVSNMSPEDSSIYLCSVAGRQNEKLFFGSGTQLSVL.

This clone was found a few times. The chain uses TRBV11-1 and TRBJ2-1; tentatively, D is TRBD2 (6 bases). The germline V gene encodes CDR1 SGHAT and CDR2 FQDESV (reference sequence). The V and J ends lost 3 bases and 6 bases respectively, with 9 bases between them. CDR3 size: 13 residues. The CDR3 here is CASSFMEGNEQFF. In DNA, the CDR3 is TGTGCCAGCAGCTTTATGGAGGGCAATGAGCAGTTCTTC.

This chain uses TRBV5-4 with TRBJ2-5; 13 nucleotides line up with TRBD2. The CDR3 runs to 19 residues. From germline, CDR1 is SGHNT and CDR2 YYREEE (reference sequence). V lost 2 bases and J lost 2; bases outside the gene matches: 12. The CDR3 sequence is CASSFFLGPGLAGQETQYF. CDR3 sequence (DNA): TGTGCCAGCAGCTTTTTCTTGGGACCGGGACTAGCGGGGCAAGAGACCCAGTACTTC.

This clone was observed a handful of times. V is TRBV5-5 and J is TRBJ1-2; D call uncertain. The germline V gene has CDR1 SGHKS and CDR2 YYEKEE (reference sequence). V lost 4 bases and J lost 6, with 16 bases in between. There are 14 residues in the CDR3. CDR3 region: CASSHRGLGDGYTF. CDR3 in DNA: TGTGCCAGCAGCCACCGCGGCCTAGGAGATGGCTACACCTTC.

The rearrangement joins TRBV18 to TRBJ1-1; 9 bases align to TRBD1. Germline V gene lookup returns CDR1 KGHSH and CDR2 LQKENI. The trim removed 6 bases at V and 6 bases at J, leaving 8 bases unmatched. This CDR3 comprises 14 residues. The CDR3 protein is CASSRDRVSPEAFF. The DNA for the CDR3 is TGTGCCAGCTCTCGGGACAGGGTATCCCCTGAAGCTTTCTTT.

This chain uses TRBV4-1 with TRBJ2-1; 9 nucleotides match TRBD2. The germline CDR1 and CDR2 sequences are MGHRA and YSYEKL. V lost 4 bases to trimming and J lost 2 bases; unmatched junction nucleotides: 6. The CDR3 covers 16 residues. CDR3 amino acids: CASSPLGTSTYNEQFF. CDR3 nucleotide sequence: TGCGCCAGCAGCCCCTTGGGGACTAGCACCTACAATGAGCAGTTCTTC.

This clone has a handful of counts. V gene TRBV7-3 combines with J gene TRBJ2-7; 10 nucleotides align to TRBD1. CDR3 length: 15 residues. After removal of 3 bases from V and 3 bases from J, the junction contained 5 bases not matched to a gene. Germline V gene sequence: CDR1 SGHTA, CDR2 FQGTGA. For the CDR3, the DNA is TGTGCCAGCAGCTTCTCCGGGACAGGGGACTACGAGCAGTACTTC. It yields the protein CASSFSGTGDYEQYF.

This clone was seen just once. The chain's CDR3 is CASSRGPRSYEQYF. DNA of the CDR3: TGTGCCAGCAGCAGGGGTCCCCGGTCCTACGAGCAGTACTTC. J is TRBJ2-7 and V is TRBV6-5, with a weak D call TRBD1 (6 bases). Germline V gene data show CDR1 as MNHEY and CDR2 as SVGAGI. V lost 6 bases, J lost 1 base, and 13 bases lay in between. The CDR3 loop spans 14 amino acids.

The genes are TRBV7-2 and TRBJ2-2, with 9 bases that match TRBD1. This CDR3 spans 16 amino acids. Germline loops: CDR1 SGHTA, CDR2 FQGNSA. The ends lost 6 bases at V and 5 bases at J; junction bases unmatched: 10. Here the CDR3 DNA reads TGTGCCAGCAGATTTGGGACAGGGCTTGTAACCGGGGAGCTGTTTTTT. Residues: CASRFGTGLVTGELFF.

The gene calls are TRBV6-5 and TRBJ2-7; 8 bases map to TRBD1. Trimming cost V 6 bases and J 7 bases; bases outside gene matches: 14. The germline CDR1 and CDR2 sequences are MNHEY and SVGAGI. This CDR3 is built from 15 residues. CDR3 sequence reads: CASSPLDREFGEQYF. The CDR3 DNA sequence: TGTGCCAGCAGCCCGCTGGACAGGGAATTCGGGGAGCAGTACTTC.

V usage is TRBV7-9 and J usage is TRBJ1-1, with 7 bases lining up with TRBD1. The trim removed 5 bases at V and 0 bases at J, leaving 6 bases unmatched. The CDR3 totals 15 residues. Germline V gives CDR1 SEHNR, CDR2 FQNEAQ (reference sequence). This CDR3 is CASSPRTGVNTEAFF. As DNA, the CDR3 is TGTGCCAGCAGCCCACGGACAGGAGTGAACACTGAAGCTTTCTTT. The full variable domain, rest sourced from reference TRBV7-9 and TRBJ1-1, is DTGVSQNPRHKITKRGQNVTFRCDPISEHNRLYWYRQTLGQGPEFLTYFQNEAQLEKSRLLSDRFSAERPKGSFSTLEIQRTEQGDSAMYLCASSPRTGVNTEAFFGQGTRLTVV.

This chain links TRBV19 with TRBJ1-6; D is unclear. Per germline, CDR1 LNHDA and CDR2 SQIVND (reference sequence). Trimming removed 5 bases at V and 8 bases at J, with 13 bases between. There are 14 residues in the CDR3. The CDR3 region is CASSLRVSDSPLHF. The CDR3 bases are TGTGCCAGTAGTCTGCGGGTCTCGGATTCACCCCTCCACTTT.

The chain links TRBV2 to TRBJ2-5; 7 bases map to TRBD2. Per the germline V gene, CDR1 is SNHLY and CDR2 is FYNNEI. The CDR3 spans 15 residues. V was pared by 3 bases and J by 5 bases, with 9 bases of the junction left unmatched. The DNA of the CDR3 is TGTGCCAGCAGTGACGGGGCGGGGGAGGCGGAGACCCAGTACTTC. It encodes CASSDGAGEAETQYF.

The V call is TRBV6-1, the J call TRBJ1-6; unclear D gene. Trimming stripped 4 bases from V and 0 bases from J, with 4 bases between. The CDR3 runs 14 residues. CDR1 is MNHNS, CDR2 SASEGT, per germline. CDR3 in DNA: TGTGCCAGCAGTGGGAGCTCCTATAATTCACCCCTCCACTTT. Translating it yields CASSGSSYNSPLHF.

Only one count was recorded for this clone. This chain joins TRBV18 and TRBJ1-1; D possibly corresponds to TRBD1 (5 bases). This CDR3 region has 14 residues. Germline loops: CDR1 KGHSH, CDR2 LQKENI. V was pared by 0 bases and J by 4 bases, with 9 bases between. CDR3 residues: CASSPPQGSTEAFF. DNA for the CDR3: TGTGCCAGCTCACCACCGCAGGGTTCCACTGAAGCTTTCTTT.

V and J are TRBV4-1 and TRBJ1-2; 9 nucleotides line up with TRBD1. Germline V gene lookup returns CDR1 MGHRA and CDR2 YSYEKL. The V segment lost 4 bases and the J segment 4 bases; nucleotides outside the gene matches: 19. The CDR3 sequence is 19 residues long. The CDR3 nucleotides read TGCGCCAGCAGCCCCCCACCCCGGGACAGGGAAGTACTTAGCTATGGCTACACCTTC. This encodes CASSPPPRDREVLSYGYTF.

V and J are TRBV19 and TRBJ2-1; tentatively, D is TRBD2 (6 bases). Trimming removed 5 bases from V and 1 base from J, with 12 bases in between. Germline V gene sequence: CDR1 LNHDA, CDR2 SQIVND (reference sequence). This CDR3 is 15 amino acids long. CDR3 loop: CASSRTSGSYNEQFF. CDR3 sequence (DNA): TGTGCCAGTAGTCGGACGAGCGGGTCCTACAATGAGCAGTTCTTC.

This chain connects TRBV19 to TRBJ1-2; no clear D gene. Germline V CDR1 and CDR2: LNHDA, SQIVND (reference sequence). Between the trimmed V and J ends, which lost 5 bases and 0 bases, there was a span of 7 bases. This CDR3 contains 13 residues. The CDR3 DNA is TGTGCCAGTAGTTCACAGACTAACTATGGCTACACCTTC. Protein product: CASSSQTNYGYTF.

The J gene is TRBJ2-2, the V gene TRBV2, with 10 bases identical to TRBD2. CDR1 is SNHLY and CDR2 is FYNNEI in the germline V gene. The CDR3 contains 14 residues. V shed 7 bases, J shed 10 bases, and the junction held 9 bases outside the gene matches. The CDR3 region has the DNA TGTGCCAGCAAGAGGGCTAGCGGGGGAACGGAGCTGTTTTTT. This translates into CASKRASGGTELFF.

The V gene is TRBV7-9, the J gene TRBJ2-7, with a tentative D call TRBD1 (5 bases). Germline V gene data show CDR1 as SEHNR and CDR2 as FQNEAQ (reference sequence). V lost 0 bases and J 4 bases, leaving 7 bases between the germline ends. The CDR3 length is 13 residues. The DNA for the CDR3 is TGTGCCAGCAGCTTAGCAGGGGCTTACGAGCAGTACTTC. Translation gives CASSLAGAYEQYF.

The chain couples TRBV14 to TRBJ2-1; tentative D call: TRBD2 (5 bases). Germline loops: CDR1 SGHDN, CDR2 FVKESK. The CDR3 loop spans 14 amino acids. V lost 2 bases and J 4 bases, leaving 9 bases between the germline ends. The CDR3 loop is CASSQFEGYNEQFF. DNA for the CDR3: TGTGCCAGCAGCCAATTCGAGGGTTACAATGAGCAGTTCTTC. Together with reference TRBV14 and TRBJ2-1, the CDR3 gives the full variable domain: EAGVTQFPSHSVIEKGQTVTLRCDPISGHDNLYWYRRVMGKEIKFLLHFVKESKQDESGMPNNRFLAERTGGTYSTLKVQPAELEDSGVYFCASSQFEGYNEQFFGPGTRLTVL.